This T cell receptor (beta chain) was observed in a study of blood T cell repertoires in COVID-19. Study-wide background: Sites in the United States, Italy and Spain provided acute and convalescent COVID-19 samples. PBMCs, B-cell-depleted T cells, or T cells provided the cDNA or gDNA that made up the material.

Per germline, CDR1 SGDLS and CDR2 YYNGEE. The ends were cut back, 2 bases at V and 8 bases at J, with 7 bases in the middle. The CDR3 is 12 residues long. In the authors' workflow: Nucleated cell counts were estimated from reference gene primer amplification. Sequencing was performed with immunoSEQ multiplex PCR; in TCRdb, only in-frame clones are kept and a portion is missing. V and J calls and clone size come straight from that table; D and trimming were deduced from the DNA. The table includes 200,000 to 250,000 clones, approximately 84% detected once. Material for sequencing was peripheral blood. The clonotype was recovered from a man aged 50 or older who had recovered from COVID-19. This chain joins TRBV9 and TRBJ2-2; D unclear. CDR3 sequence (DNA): TGTGCCAGCAGCGTTTACATGGGGGAGCTGTTTTTT. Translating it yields CASSVYMGELFF. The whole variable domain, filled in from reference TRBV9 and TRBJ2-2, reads DSGVTQTPKHLITATGQRVTLRCSPRSGDLSVYWYQQSLDQGLQFLIQYYNGEERAKGNILERFSAQQFPDLHSELNLSSLELGDSALYFCASSVYMGELFFGEGSRLTVL.